The next 27 T cell receptor beta chains were all read from a single sample in a study of CD8+CD57+ T cells in acquired aplastic anemia. Previously, flow cytometry had revealed CD8+CD57+ cell expansion in the patients chosen for sequencing. According to the study, genomic DNA was the template for TCR beta VDJ and CDR3 profiling. In TCRdb, the reads were re-called with MiXCR into one record per CDR3 protein. Among around 250,000 distinct CDR3 sequences listed, around 82% were seen once. The sample consisted of sorted CD4+, CD8+, or CD8+CD57+ T cells (not recorded which) from PBMCs. The receptor set was obtained from a human donor with aplastic anemia.

As concerns this clonotype: As the CDR3 is not closed by the conserved phenylalanine or tryptophan, this likely results from a read error. No DNA is shown, since the ends of the CDR3 on it are uncertain; the CDR3 is the one TCRdb lists. This CDR3 reads CASSLAGRATPHY. The chain uses TRBV7-2 and TRBJ2-3. CDR1 is SGHTA and CDR2 is FQGNSA in the germline V gene. The CDR3 has 13 amino acids, counting both end residues.

In DNA form, the CDR3 reads TGTGCCAGCAGCGGAAGTGTGATGGGGAAAGATTCACAGTACTTC. This sequence encodes CASSGSVMGKDSQYF. The J gene is TRBJ2-7, the V gene TRBV9; D ambiguous. CDR1 is SGDLS and CDR2 is YYNGEE in the germline V gene. CDR3 length: 15 residues. Trimming removed 3 bases at V and 10 bases at J, with 23 bases between.

As to this clonotype: One junction end does not reproduce the germline sequence, and a read error may be involved. The chain has TRBV7-8 and TRBJ2-1; D ambiguous. This CDR3 is 13 amino acids long. Germline lookup yields CDR1 SGHVS and CDR2 FQNEAQ. The CDR3 DNA sequence: TGTGCCAGCAGCTTAGCGGTAGGGCCCGATACGCTCTTC. Translated, it gives CASSLAVGPDTLF.

The chain uses TRBV7-2 and TRBJ2-1; 7 nucleotides agree with TRBD2. The V segment lost 1 base and the J segment 0 bases; nucleotides outside the gene matches: 0. The length of the CDR3 is 15 residues. Germline V gives CDR1 SGHTA, CDR2 FQGNSA. The CDR3 sequence is CASSLGTSSYNEQFF. The CDR3 nucleotides are TGTGCCAGCAGCTTAGGGACTAGCTCCTACAATGAGCAGTTCTTC.

The sample holds a few counts of this clonotype. V and J are TRBV7-8 and TRBJ2-7; perhaps TRBD2 as D (5 bases). The CDR3 is 18 residues long. The germline CDR1 and CDR2 sequences are SGHVS and FQNEAQ. V shed 3 bases and J shed 1 base, with 22 bases lying between them. DNA of the CDR3: TGTGCCAGCAGCTTTCCTGGAGGTCCGGCAACGCTGTCCTACGAGCAGTACGTC. Translated: CASSFPGGPATLSYEQYV.

CDR3 DNA: TGTGCCAGCAGCCTCCAAAGCAGTGCTAGCACAGATACGCAGTATTTT. This sequence encodes CASSLQSSASTDTQYF. This chain connects TRBV11-1 to TRBJ2-3; D is unclear. The germline CDR1 and CDR2 sequences are SGHAT and FQDESV (reference sequence). V was cut by 5 bases and J by 0 bases, with 15 bases left in between. The CDR3 runs 16 residues.

J is TRBJ2-3 and V is TRBV13; D is uncertain. CDR3 length: 13 amino acids. In germline, CDR1 is PRHDT, CDR2 FYEKMQ (reference sequence). V was trimmed by 10 bases and J by 1 base, leaving 12 bases between them. The CDR3 region has the DNA TGTGCCACCCACCTTGGGGGCACAGATACGCAGTATTTT. It specifies CATHLGGTDTQYF.

As to this clonotype: The junction departs from germline at one end; a sequencing error may be responsible. The chain is built from TRBV7-2 and TRBJ1-5, with D uncertain. This CDR3 contains 15 residues. Germline V lookup: CDR1 SGHTA, CDR2 FQGNSA. The CDR3 coding sequence is TGTGCCAGCAGCCTAGATGGATTAGGAGGTCAGCACCAGCATTTT. It specifies CASSLDGLGGQHQHF.

Points on this clonotype: The DNA is left out, because the CDR3 cannot be placed on it with certainty; the CDR3 is given as TCRdb lists it. J is TRBJ1-1 and V is TRBV7-9; the table gives TRBD1 as D, unverified against the DNA. The CDR3 is 15 residues long, counting both termini. Germline-derived CDR1 and CDR2 are SEHNR and FQNEAQ (reference sequence). The CDR3 protein is CASRGVGITEAFFFF.

On this clonotype: One end of the junction fails to match germline, which may point to a read error. V gene TRBV2 combines with J gene TRBJ2-5, with D possibly being TRBD2 (6 bases). The CDR3 loop spans 13 amino acids. Germline CDR1 and CDR2: SNHLY and FYNNEI. The CDR3 reads CASAGGDGDTQYF. In DNA form, the CDR3 reads TGTGCCAGCGCGGGCGGGGACGGAGATACCCAGTATTTC.

V and J are TRBV7-6 and TRBJ2-5, with D perhaps matching TRBD2 (6 bases). CDR1 SGHVS and CDR2 FNYEAQ come from the germline V gene. Trimming removed 7 bases at V and 12 bases at J, with 24 bases between. The CDR3 is 14 residues long. The CDR3 loop reads CASTLGVIPSGEYF. In DNA, the CDR3 is TGTGCCAGCACCCTCGGGGTAATCCCCTCGGGGGAGTACTTC.

This clonotype was counted once. The chain employs TRBV24-1 and TRBJ2-1, with 15 nucleotides matching TRBD2. CDR1 is KGHDR and CDR2 is SFDVKD in the germline V gene. The junction had 7 bases not matched to a gene; V was cut back by 6 bases and J by 8 bases. This CDR3 is 16 amino acids long. DNA of the CDR3: TGTGCCACCAGTCGGACTAGCGGGAGGGGAGGTGATGAGCAGTTCTTC. Amino acid sequence: CATSRTSGRGGDEQFF.

The CDR3 spells CASSLTGGAYNGYFF. Written as DNA, the CDR3 is TGTGCCAGCAGCTTGACAGGGGGCGCTTACAATGGCTACTTCTTC. The rearrangement uses TRBV7-3 and TRBJ2-1; 10 bases align to TRBD1. The CDR3 runs 15 residues. With V trimmed by 3 bases and J by 16 bases, 15 bases remained unmatched. From germline, CDR1 is SGHTA and CDR2 FQGTGA.

For this clonotype: The conserved closing phenylalanine or tryptophan is absent in this CDR3, likely reflecting a read error. The DNA is left out, because the CDR3 cannot be placed on it with certainty; the CDR3 is given as TCRdb lists it. The V call is TRBV2, the J call TRBJ2-5; the table's D call TRBD2 went unverified against the DNA. The CDR3 has 15 residues if both end residues are counted. Germline V gene lookup returns CDR1 SNHLY and CDR2 FYNNEI. The CDR3 here is CASSSGRTQPQHFGD.

Note on this clonotype: Mismatch with germline at one junction end may stem from a read error. The V gene is TRBV24-1, the J gene TRBJ1-1; TRBD1 aligns across 7 bases. This CDR3 region has 16 residues. The germline V gene has CDR1 KGHDR and CDR2 SFDVKD. CDR3 in DNA: TGTGCCACCAGTGACAAGAAAACAGGGGTCGGAGAGCAAACTATCTTT. It encodes CATSDKKTGVGEQTIF.

The chain combines TRBV20-1 with TRBJ2-3; tentatively, D is TRBD1 (6 bases). Trimming cost V 2 bases and J 0 bases, with 15 bases left between them. Per the germline V gene, CDR1 is DFQATT and CDR2 is SNEGSKA (reference sequence). The CDR3 runs to 16 residues. The CDR3 region is CSARNRGTTSTDTQYF. CDR3 nucleotide sequence: TGCAGTGCTAGAAACCGAGGGACAACCAGCACAGATACGCAGTATTTT.

J is TRBJ2-3 and V is TRBV9, with 11 bases identical to TRBD1. J lost 15 bases, V lost 7 bases, and 16 bases had no gene match. Germline loops: CDR1 SGDLS, CDR2 YYNGEE. The CDR3 sequence is 14 residues long. The CDR3 spells CASGTGGEKLLFYF. As DNA, the CDR3 is TGTGCCAGCGGGACAGGGGGAGAAAAACTGTTGTTTTATTTT.

The chain recombines TRBV7-6 with TRBJ2-6; D remains unclear. V was pared by 6 bases and J by 13 bases, with 28 bases between. The CDR3 spans 17 residues. The germline V gene encodes CDR1 SGHVS and CDR2 FNYEAQ. In nucleotides, the CDR3 is TGTGCCAGCAGTTACGGCACGAGAGAGCCTGTCGCCAGGGTCCTGACTTTC. Its protein product is CASSYGTREPVARVLTF.

The chain has TRBV7-9 and TRBJ1-2; D unresolved. Germline V gene data show CDR1 as SEHNR and CDR2 as FQNEAQ (reference sequence). CDR3 length: 16 residues. The V end lost 3 bases, the J end lost 11 bases, and 25 bases lay between the germline ends. As DNA, the CDR3 is TGTGCCAGCAGCTTTGAAAGAAGCGGGCTCGTCGATGAGTACACCTTC. It encodes CASSFERSGLVDEYTF.

The chain has TRBV10-3 and TRBJ2-7; weak D call: TRBD1 (6 bases). The V and J ends lost 10 bases and 3 bases respectively, with 19 bases between them. The CDR3 spans 14 residues. Germline V gives CDR1 ENHRY, CDR2 SYGVKD. Here the CDR3 reads CASRQVGANYEQYF. As DNA, the CDR3 is TGTGCCAGCAGGCAGGTGGGGGCCAACTACGAGCAGTACTTC.

The V gene is TRBV7-3, the J gene TRBJ1-2; tentatively, D is TRBD1 (5 bases). The CDR3 spans 15 residues. CDR1 SGHTA and CDR2 FQGTGA come from the germline V gene. Trimming took 3 bases from V and 14 from J, leaving 25 bases between them. The CDR3 region is CASSLTKRGDYNETF. In DNA form, the CDR3 reads TGTGCCAGCAGCTTGACGAAGCGGGGGGACTACAATGAGACCTTC.

The rearrangement uses TRBV7-8 and TRBJ2-3; 10 bases are a match to TRBD2. The V gene end was trimmed by 5 bases and the J gene end by 10 bases; junction bases not matched to a gene: 12. This CDR3 region has 15 residues. Per the germline V gene, CDR1 is SGHVS and CDR2 is FQNEAQ. The CDR3 reads CASSVGLADTEPQYF. CDR3 nucleotides: TGTGCCAGCAGCGTAGGACTAGCGGACACTGAGCCGCAGTATTTT.

Comment on this clonotype: An end of the junction differs from the germline gene, which may be a read error. The V gene is TRBV7-8, the J gene TRBJ1-6; the D gene is possibly TRBD1 (5 bases). CDR1 and CDR2 (germline): SGHVS, FQNEAQ. The CDR3 consists of 16 residues. CDR3 nucleotide sequence: TGTGCCAGCAGCTTGGGGGGGGGTCCCTATAATTCACCTCTCCACTTT. This translates into CASSLGGGPYNSPLHF.

This rearrangement joins TRBV7-6 to TRBJ2-7; D is perhaps TRBD2 (7 bases). Per the germline V gene, CDR1 is SGHVS and CDR2 is FNYEAQ. The CDR3 contains 14 residues. Between the trimmed V and J ends, which lost 5 bases and 5 bases, there was a span of 16 bases. This CDR3 is CASSQAGGLNEQYF. CDR3 nucleotide sequence: TGTGCCAGCAGCCAAGCCGGGGGGCTGAACGAGCAGTACTTC.

Sample share makes this clonotype medium-sized. V usage is TRBV2 and J usage is TRBJ2-5, with TRBD2 identical over 9 bases. J gave up 4 bases and V 8 bases, and 5 bases lay outside the gene matches. Germline V CDR1 and CDR2: SNHLY, FYNNEI. The CDR3 is made up of 13 amino acids. The chain's CDR3 is CASASGNGETQYF. DNA of the CDR3: TGTGCCAGCGCTAGCGGGAACGGAGAGACCCAGTACTTC.

This chain links TRBV9 with TRBJ2-5, with D unresolved. Trimming shortened V by 1 base and J by 9 bases, and 19 bases separated the two germline ends. The germline V gene encodes CDR1 SGDLS and CDR2 YYNGEE. This CDR3 has 15 residues. DNA of the CDR3: TGTGCCAGCAGCGTACGGACCGCCCGGAATGAGCCCCAGTACTTC. It translates to CASSVRTARNEPQYF.

Note on this clonotype: The junction and the germline gene differ at one end; a read error may be behind it. The chain joins TRBV7-9 to TRBJ2-4; D possibly corresponds to TRBD1 (5 bases). This CDR3 is built from 12 residues. In germline, CDR1 is SEHNR, CDR2 FQNEAQ (reference sequence). The CDR3 protein is CASSLDGPMGHF. The CDR3 DNA sequence: TGTGCCAGCAGCTTAGATGGGCCCATGGGGCACTTC. The entire variable domain, with the rest obtained from reference TRBV7-9 and TRBJ2-4, is as follows: DTGVSQNPRHKITKRGQNVTFRCDPISEHNRLYWYRQTLGQGPEFLTYFQNEAQLEKSRLLSDRFSAERPKGSFSTLEIQRTEQGDSAMYLCASSLDGPMGHFGAGTRLSVL.